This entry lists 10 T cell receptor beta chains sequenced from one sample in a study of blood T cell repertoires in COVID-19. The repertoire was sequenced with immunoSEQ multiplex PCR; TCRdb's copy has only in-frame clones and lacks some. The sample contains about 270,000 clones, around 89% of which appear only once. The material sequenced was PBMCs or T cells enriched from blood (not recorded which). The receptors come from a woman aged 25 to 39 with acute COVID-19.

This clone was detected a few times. The CDR3 region is CASSSDIQGCSYEQYF. CDR3 DNA: TGTGCCAGCAGCTCCGATATACAGGGCTGCTCCTACGAGCAGTACTTC. The V and J genes are TRBV5-7 and TRBJ2-7, with TRBD1 as a possible D gene (6 bases). TRBV5-7 is known as an ORF, though its function is uncertain. V dropped 3 bases and J dropped 0 bases, with 16 bases sitting between them. This CDR3 is 16 amino acids long.

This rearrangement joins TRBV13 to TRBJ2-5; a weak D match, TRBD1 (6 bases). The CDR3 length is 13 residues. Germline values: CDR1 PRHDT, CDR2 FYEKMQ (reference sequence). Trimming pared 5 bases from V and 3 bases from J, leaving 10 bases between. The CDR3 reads CASSPTGEETQYF. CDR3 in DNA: TGTGCCAGCAGCCCGACAGGAGAAGAGACCCAGTACTTC.

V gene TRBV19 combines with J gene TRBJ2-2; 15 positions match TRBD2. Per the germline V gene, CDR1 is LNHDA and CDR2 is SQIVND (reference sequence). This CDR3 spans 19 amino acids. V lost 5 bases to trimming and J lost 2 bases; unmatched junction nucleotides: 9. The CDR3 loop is CASSWTSGRAGKNTGELFF. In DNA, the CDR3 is TGTGCCAGTAGTTGGACTAGCGGGAGGGCCGGTAAAAACACCGGGGAGCTGTTTTTT. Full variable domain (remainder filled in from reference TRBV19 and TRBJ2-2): DGGITQSPKYLFRKEGQNVTLSCEQNLNHDAMYWYRQDPGQGLRLIYYSQIVNDFQKGDIAEGYSVSREKKESFPLTVTSAQKNPTAFYLCASSWTSGRAGKNTGELFFGEGSRLTVL.

DNA of the CDR3: TGTGCCAGCAGTTTCTCCTTACGGGACAGCTCCTACGAGCAGTACTTC. It specifies CASSFSLRDSSYEQYF. This sequence joins TRBV6-2 or TRBV6-3 and TRBJ2-7; 7 bases line up with TRBD1. Germline V CDR1 and CDR2: MNHEY, SVGEGT. V shed 4 bases, J shed 0 bases, and the junction held 9 bases outside the gene matches. The CDR3 has 16 amino acids.

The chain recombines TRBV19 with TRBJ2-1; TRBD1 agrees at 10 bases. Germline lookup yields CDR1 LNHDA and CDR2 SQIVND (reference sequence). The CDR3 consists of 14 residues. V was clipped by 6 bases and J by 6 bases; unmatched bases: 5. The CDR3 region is CASRTGGVFNEQFF. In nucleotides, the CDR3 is TGTGCCAGTAGGACAGGGGGCGTTTTCAATGAGCAGTTCTTC.

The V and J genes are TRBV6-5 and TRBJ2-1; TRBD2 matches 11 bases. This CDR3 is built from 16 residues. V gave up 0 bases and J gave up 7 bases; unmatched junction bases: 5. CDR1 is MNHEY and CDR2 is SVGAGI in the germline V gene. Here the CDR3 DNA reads TGTGCCAGCAGTTACTCAACTAGCGGGAGTCATAATGAGCAGTTCTTC. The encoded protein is CASSYSTSGSHNEQFF.

CDR3 in DNA: TGTGCCAGCAGCTTAGATTCGGGCTACACCTTC. It codes for CASSLDSGYTF. The rearrangement joins TRBV3-1 (or the pseudogene TRBV3-2) to TRBJ1-2; D uncertain. V dropped 5 bases and J dropped 8 bases, with 9 bases sitting between them. The CDR3 extends over 11 amino acids. Germline V lookup: CDR1 LGHDT, CDR2 YNNKEL (reference sequence).

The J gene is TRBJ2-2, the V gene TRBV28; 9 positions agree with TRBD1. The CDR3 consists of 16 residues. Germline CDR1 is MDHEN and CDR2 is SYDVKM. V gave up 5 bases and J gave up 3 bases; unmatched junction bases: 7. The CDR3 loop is CASSHGTGLDTGELFF. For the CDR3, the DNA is TGTGCCAGCAGTCACGGGACAGGGTTAGACACCGGGGAGCTGTTTTTT.

CDR3 amino acids: CASSTNRASNAFGELFF. The CDR3 nucleotides are TGTGCCAGCAGTACAAACAGGGCCAGTAACGCCTTCGGGGAGCTGTTTTTT. The chain combines TRBV28 with TRBJ2-2, with TRBD1 as a possible D gene (6 bases). The V end was cut by 5 bases, the J end by 7 bases, with 23 bases between. This CDR3 is 17 amino acids long. Germline V gene data show CDR1 as MDHEN and CDR2 as SYDVKM. Full variable domain (outside the CDR3, taken from reference TRBV28 and TRBJ2-2): DVKVTQSSRYLVKRTGEKVFLECVQDMDHENMFWYRQDPGLGLRLIYFSYDVKMKEKGDIPEGYSVSREKKERFSLILESASTNQTSMYLCASSTNRASNAFGELFFGEGSRLTVL.

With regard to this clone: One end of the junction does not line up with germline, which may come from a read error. This CDR3 reads CATSLPTDTQYF. As DNA, the CDR3 is TGTGCCACCAGTCTACCCACAGATACGCAGTATTTT. The rearrangement links TRBV28 to TRBJ2-3; no reliable D call. This CDR3 is 12 amino acids long. CDR1 MDHEN and CDR2 SYDVKM come from the germline V gene. Drawing the rest from reference TRBV28 and TRBJ2-3, the complete variable domain is DVKVTQSSRYLVKRTGEKVFLECVQDMDHENMFWYRQDPGLGLRLIYFSYDVKMKEKGDIPEGYSVSREKKERFSLILESASTNQTSMYLCATSLPTDTQYFGPGTRLTVL.